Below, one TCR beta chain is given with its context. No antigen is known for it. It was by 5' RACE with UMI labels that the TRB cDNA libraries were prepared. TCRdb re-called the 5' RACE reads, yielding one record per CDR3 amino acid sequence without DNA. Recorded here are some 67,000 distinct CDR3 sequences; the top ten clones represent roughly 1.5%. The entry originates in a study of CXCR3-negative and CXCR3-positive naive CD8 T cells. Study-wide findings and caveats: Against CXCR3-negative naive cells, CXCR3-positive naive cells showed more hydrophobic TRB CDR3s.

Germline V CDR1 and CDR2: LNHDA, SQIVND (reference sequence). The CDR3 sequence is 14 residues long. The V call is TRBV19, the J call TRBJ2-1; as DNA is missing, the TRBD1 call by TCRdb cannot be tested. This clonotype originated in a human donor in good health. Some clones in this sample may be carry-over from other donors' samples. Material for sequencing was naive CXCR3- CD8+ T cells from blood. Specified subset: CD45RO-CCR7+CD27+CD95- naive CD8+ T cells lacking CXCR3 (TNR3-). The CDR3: CASSIVPPEYEQFF.